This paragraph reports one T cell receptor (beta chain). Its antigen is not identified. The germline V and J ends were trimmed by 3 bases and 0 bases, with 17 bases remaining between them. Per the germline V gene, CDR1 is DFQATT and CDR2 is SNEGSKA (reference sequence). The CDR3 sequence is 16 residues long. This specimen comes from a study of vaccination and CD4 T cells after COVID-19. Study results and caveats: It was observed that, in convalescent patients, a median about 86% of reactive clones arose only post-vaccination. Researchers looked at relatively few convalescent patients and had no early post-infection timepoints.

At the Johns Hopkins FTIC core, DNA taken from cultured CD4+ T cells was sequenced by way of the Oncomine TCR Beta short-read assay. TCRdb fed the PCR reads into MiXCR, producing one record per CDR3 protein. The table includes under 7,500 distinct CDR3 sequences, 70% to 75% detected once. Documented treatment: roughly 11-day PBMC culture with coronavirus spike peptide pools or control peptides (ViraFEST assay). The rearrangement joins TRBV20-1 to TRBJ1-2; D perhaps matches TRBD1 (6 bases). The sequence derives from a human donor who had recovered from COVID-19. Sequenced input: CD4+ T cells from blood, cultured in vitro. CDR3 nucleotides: TGCAGTGCTAGCCTCGGTCGGACAGTCGCTAACTATGGCTACACCTTC. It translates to CSASLGRTVANYGYTF.